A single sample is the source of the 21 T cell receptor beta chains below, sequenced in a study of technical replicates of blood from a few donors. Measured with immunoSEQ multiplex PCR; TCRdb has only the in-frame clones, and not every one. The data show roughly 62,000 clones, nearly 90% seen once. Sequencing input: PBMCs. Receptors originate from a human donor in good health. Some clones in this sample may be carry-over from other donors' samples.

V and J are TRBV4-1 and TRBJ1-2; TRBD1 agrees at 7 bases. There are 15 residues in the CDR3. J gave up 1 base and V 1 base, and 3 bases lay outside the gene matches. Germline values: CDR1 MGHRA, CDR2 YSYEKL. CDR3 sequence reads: CASSQGTGINYGYTF. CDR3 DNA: TGCGCCAGCAGCCAAGGGACAGGAATTAACTATGGCTACACCTTC.

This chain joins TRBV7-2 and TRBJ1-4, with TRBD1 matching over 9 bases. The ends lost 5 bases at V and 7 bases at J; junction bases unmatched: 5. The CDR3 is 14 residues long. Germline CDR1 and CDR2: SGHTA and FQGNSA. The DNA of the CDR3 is TGTGCCAGCAGCCTGACAGGGGGAGGTGAAAAACTGTTTTTT. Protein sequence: CASSLTGGGEKLFF.

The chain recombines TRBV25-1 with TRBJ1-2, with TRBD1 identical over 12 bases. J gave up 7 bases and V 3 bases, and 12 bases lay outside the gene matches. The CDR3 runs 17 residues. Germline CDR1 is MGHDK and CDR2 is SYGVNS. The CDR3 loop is CASSDPVGDRGLFGYTF. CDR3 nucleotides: TGTGCCAGCAGTGACCCGGTAGGGGACAGGGGGCTTTTTGGCTACACCTTC.

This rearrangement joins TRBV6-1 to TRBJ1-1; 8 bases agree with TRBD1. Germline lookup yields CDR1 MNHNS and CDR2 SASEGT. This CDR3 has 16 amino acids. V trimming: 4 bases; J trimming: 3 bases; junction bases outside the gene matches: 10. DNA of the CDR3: TGTGCCAGCAGTGTCGAGGCAGGGGGCGGCGACACTGAAGCTTTCTTT. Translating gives CASSVEAGGGDTEAFF.

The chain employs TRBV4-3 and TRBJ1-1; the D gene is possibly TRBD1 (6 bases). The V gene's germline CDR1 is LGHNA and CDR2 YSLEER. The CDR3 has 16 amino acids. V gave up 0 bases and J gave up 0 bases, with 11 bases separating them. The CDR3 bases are TGCGCCAGCAGCCAAGATGGTCGGACAGTGAACACTGAAGCTTTCTTT. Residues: CASSQDGRTVNTEAFF.

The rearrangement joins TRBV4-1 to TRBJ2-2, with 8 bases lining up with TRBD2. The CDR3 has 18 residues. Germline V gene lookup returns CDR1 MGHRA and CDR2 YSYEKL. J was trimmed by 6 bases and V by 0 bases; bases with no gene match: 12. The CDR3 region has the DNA TGCGCCAGCAGCCAAGATCTCGGGGGGGCCGGTTTGGCCGGGGAGCTGTTTTTT. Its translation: CASSQDLGGAGLAGELFF.

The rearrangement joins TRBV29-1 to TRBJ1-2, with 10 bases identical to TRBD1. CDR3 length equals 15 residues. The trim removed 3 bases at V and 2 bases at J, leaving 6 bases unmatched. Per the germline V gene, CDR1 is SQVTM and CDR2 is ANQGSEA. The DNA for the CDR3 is TGCAGCGTTGACGGACAGGGGGTTTTAAACTATGGCTACACCTTC. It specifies CSVDGQGVLNYGYTF.

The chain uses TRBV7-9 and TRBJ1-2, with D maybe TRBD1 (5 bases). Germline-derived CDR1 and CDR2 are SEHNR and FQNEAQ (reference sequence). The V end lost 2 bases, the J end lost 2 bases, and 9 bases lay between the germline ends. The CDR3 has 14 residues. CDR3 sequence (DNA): TGTGCCAGCAGCTTACAGGGTCGAAACTATGGCTACACCTTC. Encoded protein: CASSLQGRNYGYTF.

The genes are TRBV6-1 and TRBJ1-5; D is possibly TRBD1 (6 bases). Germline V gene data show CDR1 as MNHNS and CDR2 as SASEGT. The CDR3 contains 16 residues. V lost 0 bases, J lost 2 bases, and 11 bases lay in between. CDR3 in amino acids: CASSEAYRVGNQPQHF. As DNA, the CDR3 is TGTGCCAGCAGTGAAGCTTACAGGGTGGGCAATCAGCCCCAGCATTTT.

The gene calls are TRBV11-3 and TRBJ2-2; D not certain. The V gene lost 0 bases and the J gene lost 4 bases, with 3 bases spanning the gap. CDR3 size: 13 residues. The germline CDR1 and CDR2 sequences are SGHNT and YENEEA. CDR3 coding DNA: TGTGCCAGCAGCTTAGACTTCACCGGGGAGCTGTTTTTT. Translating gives CASSLDFTGELFF. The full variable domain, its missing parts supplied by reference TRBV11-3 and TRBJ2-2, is EAGVVQSPRYKIIEKKQPVAFWCNPISGHNTLYWYLQNLGQGPELLIRYENEEAVDDSQLPKDRFSAERLKGVDSTLKIQPAELGDSAVYLCASSLDFTGELFFGEGSRLTVL.

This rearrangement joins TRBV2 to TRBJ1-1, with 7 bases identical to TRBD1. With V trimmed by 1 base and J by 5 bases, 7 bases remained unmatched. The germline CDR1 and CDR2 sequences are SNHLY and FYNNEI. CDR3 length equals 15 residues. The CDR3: CASSEEDRVGTEAFF. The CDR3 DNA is TGTGCCAGCAGTGAAGAAGACAGGGTGGGAACTGAAGCTTTCTTT.

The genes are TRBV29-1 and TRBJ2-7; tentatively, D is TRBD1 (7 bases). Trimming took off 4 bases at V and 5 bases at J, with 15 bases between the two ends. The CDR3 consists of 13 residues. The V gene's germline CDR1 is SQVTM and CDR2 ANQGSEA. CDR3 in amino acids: CSVVGGGGDEQYF. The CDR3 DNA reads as TGCAGCGTTGTCGGTGGAGGGGGCGACGAGCAGTACTTC.

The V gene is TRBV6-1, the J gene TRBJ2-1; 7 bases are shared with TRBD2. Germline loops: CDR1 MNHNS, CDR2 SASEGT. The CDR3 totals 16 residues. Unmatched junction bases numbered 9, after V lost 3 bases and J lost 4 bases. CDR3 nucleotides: TGTGCCAGCAGTGAGTTTGCGGCGGGAGCTTACAATGAGCAGTTCTTC. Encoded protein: CASSEFAAGAYNEQFF.

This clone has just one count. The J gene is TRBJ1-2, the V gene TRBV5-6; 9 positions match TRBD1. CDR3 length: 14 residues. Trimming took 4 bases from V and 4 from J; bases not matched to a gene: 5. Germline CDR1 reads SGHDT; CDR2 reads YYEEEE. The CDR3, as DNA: TGTGCCAGCAGCCGACTGGACAGGGGCTATGGCTACACCTTC. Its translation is CASSRLDRGYGYTF.

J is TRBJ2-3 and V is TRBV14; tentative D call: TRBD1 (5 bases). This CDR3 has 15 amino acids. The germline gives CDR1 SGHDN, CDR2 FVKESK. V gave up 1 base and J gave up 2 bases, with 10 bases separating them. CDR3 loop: CASSQGQRNTDTQYF. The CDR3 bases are TGTGCCAGCAGCCAAGGACAGAGAAACACAGATACGCAGTATTTT.

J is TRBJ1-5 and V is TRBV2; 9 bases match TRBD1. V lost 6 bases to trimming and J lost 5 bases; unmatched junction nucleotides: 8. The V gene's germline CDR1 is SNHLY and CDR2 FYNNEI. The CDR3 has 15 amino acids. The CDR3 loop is CASSGDRARDQPQHF. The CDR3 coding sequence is TGTGCCAGCAGCGGGGACAGGGCGAGAGATCAGCCCCAGCATTTT.

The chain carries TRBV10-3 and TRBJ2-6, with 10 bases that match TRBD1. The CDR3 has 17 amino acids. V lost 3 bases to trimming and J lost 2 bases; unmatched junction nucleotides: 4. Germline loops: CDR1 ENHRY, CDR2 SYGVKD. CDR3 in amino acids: CAISDGQGGAGANVLTF. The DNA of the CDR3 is TGTGCCATCAGTGACGGACAGGGGGGCGCTGGGGCCAACGTCCTGACTTTC.

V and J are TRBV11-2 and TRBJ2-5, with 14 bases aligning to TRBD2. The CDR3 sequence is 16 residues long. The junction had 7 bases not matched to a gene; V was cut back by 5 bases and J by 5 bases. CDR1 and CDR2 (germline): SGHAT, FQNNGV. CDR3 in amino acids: CASSPSGLAGGETQYF. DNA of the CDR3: TGTGCCAGCAGCCCGAGCGGACTAGCGGGAGGCGAGACCCAGTACTTC. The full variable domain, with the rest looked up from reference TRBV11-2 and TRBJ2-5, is EAGVAQSPRYKIIEKRQSVAFWCNPISGHATLYWYQQILGQGPKLLIQFQNNGVVDDSQLPKDRFSAERLKGVDSTLKIQPAKLEDSAVYLCASSPSGLAGGETQYFGPGTRLLVL.

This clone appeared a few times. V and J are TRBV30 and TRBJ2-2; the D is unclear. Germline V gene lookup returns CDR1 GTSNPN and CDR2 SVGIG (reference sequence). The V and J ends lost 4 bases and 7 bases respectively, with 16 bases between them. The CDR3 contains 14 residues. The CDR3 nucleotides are TGTGCCTGGACCACCCAACTTCCGCACGGGGAGCTGTTTTTT. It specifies CAWTTQLPHGELFF.

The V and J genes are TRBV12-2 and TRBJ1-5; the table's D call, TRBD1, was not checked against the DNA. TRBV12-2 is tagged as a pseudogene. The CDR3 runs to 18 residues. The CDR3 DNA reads TGTGCAAGTCGCGGAGGCCCCCCTTCAGGGGGTATCAATCAGCCCCAGCATTTT. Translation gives CASRGGPPSGGINQPQHF.

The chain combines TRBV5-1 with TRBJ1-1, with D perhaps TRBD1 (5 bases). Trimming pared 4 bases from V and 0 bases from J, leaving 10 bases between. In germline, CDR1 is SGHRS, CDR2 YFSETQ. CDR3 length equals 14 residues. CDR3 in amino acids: CASSLDSVNTEAFF. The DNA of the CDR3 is TGCGCCAGCAGCCTAGACAGCGTGAACACTGAAGCTTTCTTT.